The 31 T cell receptor beta chains below come from one sample, sequenced in a study of shared clonotypes between healthy human individuals. It was CD45RO-negative cells, positively selected for CCR7, that made up naive CD8 cells, with terminally differentiated effector memory CD45RA+ cells excluded. Some clones are missing from TCRdb's copy, which holds only in-frame ones; the method was immunoSEQ multiplex PCR. The sample records more than 2 million clones, 93% being singletons. The sample consisted of naive CD8+ T cells from PBMCs. All receptors come from a man aged 18 to 29 in good health. Some clones in this sample may be carry-over from other donors' samples.

This sequence joins TRBV6-1 and TRBJ2-7; a weak D match, TRBD2 (6 bases). Germline V gene sequence: CDR1 MNHNS, CDR2 SASEGT. The CDR3 is made up of 15 amino acids. Trimming took off 2 bases at V and 2 bases at J, with 13 bases between the two ends. Here the CDR3 reads CASSELSLATYEQYF. For the CDR3, the DNA is TGTGCCAGCAGTGAATTAAGCCTAGCGACCTACGAGCAGTACTTC.

V gene TRBV30 combines with J gene TRBJ1-5; 7 positions match TRBD1. The CDR3 is 15 residues long. CDR1 is GTSNPN and CDR2 is SVGIG in the germline V gene (reference sequence). V lost 4 bases and J lost 4; bases outside the gene matches: 10. This CDR3 is CAWTRNRGDNQPQHF. The CDR3 DNA follows: TGTGCCTGGACCAGAAACAGGGGAGATAATCAGCCCCAGCATTTT.

The chain carries TRBV28 and TRBJ2-2, with D unresolved. The V gene's germline CDR1 is MDHEN and CDR2 SYDVKM. The CDR3 runs 14 residues. Trimming cost V 5 bases and J 0 bases, with 7 bases left between them. CDR3 region: CASSDGSNTGELFF. The DNA of the CDR3 is TGTGCCAGCAGTGACGGGTCGAACACCGGGGAGCTGTTTTTT. The variable domain in full, with the rest retrieved from reference TRBV28 and TRBJ2-2, is DVKVTQSSRYLVKRTGEKVFLECVQDMDHENMFWYRQDPGLGLRLIYFSYDVKMKEKGDIPEGYSVSREKKERFSLILESASTNQTSMYLCASSDGSNTGELFFGEGSRLTVL.

This chain joins TRBV19 and TRBJ1-1; D is unclear. The CDR3 is 14 amino acids. Looked up from germline, CDR1 is LNHDA and CDR2 is SQIVND (reference sequence). V lost 0 bases to trimming and J lost 0 bases, with 5 bases between them. The CDR3 loop is CASSIDPVNTEAFF. The CDR3 bases are TGTGCCAGTAGTATAGATCCAGTGAACACTGAAGCTTTCTTT.

This clone was seen only once. V is TRBV4-3 and J is TRBJ2-1; maybe TRBD1 (5 bases). This CDR3 comprises 14 residues. V was clipped by 4 bases and J by 9 bases, with 16 bases between them. CDR1 is LGHNA, CDR2 YSLEER, per germline. The CDR3 DNA is TGCGCCAGCAGCCGGGGCTTCGGTGCTCGTGAGCAGTTCTTC. Its protein product is CASSRGFGAREQFF.

The chain has TRBV2 and TRBJ1-5; 9 bases line up with TRBD1. The germline V gene encodes CDR1 SNHLY and CDR2 FYNNEI. J gave up 0 bases and V 4 bases, and 7 bases lay outside the gene matches. The CDR3 sequence is 17 residues long. This CDR3 reads CASSVRQGVYSNQPQHF. As DNA, the CDR3 is TGTGCCAGCAGTGTACGACAGGGGGTATATAGCAATCAGCCCCAGCATTTT.

The chain employs TRBV13 and TRBJ1-1; TRBD1 matches 7 bases. Per germline, CDR1 PRHDT and CDR2 FYEKMQ (reference sequence). After removal of 1 base from V and 4 bases from J, the junction contained 6 bases not matched to a gene. The CDR3 consists of 15 residues. CDR3 residues: CASSLVRQGVTEAFF. CDR3 DNA sequence: TGTGCCAGCAGCTTAGTACGACAGGGCGTCACTGAAGCTTTCTTT.

V usage is TRBV19 and J usage is TRBJ2-4; the match to TRBD2 covers 11 bases. Germline assignment: CDR1 LNHDA and CDR2 SQIVND (reference sequence). The J segment lost 5 bases and the V segment lost 4 bases, leaving 7 bases of the junction unmatched. The CDR3 length is 16 residues. Here the CDR3 DNA reads TGTGCCAGTAGTACTCAGGGACTAGCGGCAGAAAACATTCAGTACTTC. Amino acids: CASSTQGLAAENIQYF.

The V gene is TRBV7-9, the J gene TRBJ1-2, with TRBD1 as a possible D gene (5 bases). The CDR3 covers 15 residues. With 7 bases removed from V and 8 bases from J, the gap between germline ends came to 23 bases. The germline gives CDR1 SEHNR, CDR2 FQNEAQ (reference sequence). In nucleotides, the CDR3 is TGTGCCAGCAACGCCTTAGCGGGGGTTCATTTGGGCTACACCTTC. This codes for CASNALAGVHLGYTF.

On this clone: Other DNA sequences in this sample translate to the same CDR3. The chain links TRBV5-8 to TRBJ1-2; D remains unclear. CDR3 size: 12 residues. Germline assignment: CDR1 SGHTS and CDR2 YDEGEE. V lost 0 bases and J 5 bases, leaving 5 bases between the germline ends. The chain's CDR3 is CASSLEGYGYTF. The CDR3 nucleotides read TGTGCCAGCAGCTTGGAGGGATATGGCTACACCTTC.

J is TRBJ1-4 and V is TRBV28, with 8 bases lining up with TRBD1. Per germline, CDR1 MDHEN and CDR2 SYDVKM. The CDR3 contains 14 residues. V was clipped by 3 bases and J by 5 bases; unmatched bases: 2. CDR3 coding DNA: TGTGCCAGCAGTTTCGGACAGGGAAATGAAAAACTGTTTTTT. Translating gives CASSFGQGNEKLFF. The complete variable domain, with remaining parts taken from reference TRBV28 and TRBJ1-4, reads DVKVTQSSRYLVKRTGEKVFLECVQDMDHENMFWYRQDPGLGLRLIYFSYDVKMKEKGDIPEGYSVSREKKERFSLILESASTNQTSMYLCASSFGQGNEKLFFGSGTQLSVL.

The chain uses TRBV9 and TRBJ1-3; TRBD1 matches 7 bases. CDR1 is SGDLS, CDR2 YYNGEE, per germline. This CDR3 has 20 residues. V trimming: 3 bases; J trimming: 1 base; junction bases outside the gene matches: 19. This CDR3 is CASSANRQRIDRESGNTIYF. The DNA of the CDR3 is TGTGCCAGCAGCGCAAACCGACAACGAATAGACAGGGAATCTGGAAACACCATATATTTT. Full variable domain (missing parts from reference TRBV9 and TRBJ1-3): DSGVTQTPKHLITATGQRVTLRCSPRSGDLSVYWYQQSLDQGLQFLIQYYNGEERAKGNILERFSAQQFPDLHSELNLSSLELGDSALYFCASSANRQRIDRESGNTIYFGEGSWLTVV.

This rearrangement joins TRBV27 to TRBJ2-7; unclear D gene. The V end was cut by 6 bases, the J end by 6 bases, with 18 bases between. Germline V gene sequence: CDR1 MNHEY, CDR2 SMNVEV (reference sequence). This CDR3 contains 14 residues. The CDR3 DNA reads TGTGCCAGCAGATCATCACTGGCATCCCTCGAGCAGTACTTC. It specifies CASRSSLASLEQYF.

V gene TRBV7-9 combines with J gene TRBJ2-7; possibly TRBD2 for D (5 bases). Trimming pared 3 bases from V and 7 bases from J, leaving 10 bases between. The germline V gene encodes CDR1 SEHNR and CDR2 FQNEAQ (reference sequence). The CDR3 sequence is 12 residues long. For the CDR3, the DNA is TGTGCCAGCAGCTTTGGACTTAGGGAGCAGTACTTC. It encodes CASSFGLREQYF.

This chain links TRBV6-1 with TRBJ1-1, with 8 bases fitting TRBD1. The CDR3 sequence is 12 residues long. CDR1 is MNHNS, CDR2 SASEGT, per germline. V lost 5 bases, J lost 4 bases, and 0 bases stayed unmatched. The CDR3 coding sequence is TGTGCCAGCAGTACAGGGGGCACTGAAGCTTTCTTT. Protein sequence: CASSTGGTEAFF.

The chain uses TRBV5-1 and TRBJ2-7; unclear D gene. The CDR3 has 15 residues. Germline CDR1 SGHRS, CDR2 YFSETQ. The V gene lost 4 bases and the J gene lost 2 bases, with 16 bases spanning the gap. The CDR3 reads CASSPSSIRPYEQYF. CDR3 nucleotides: TGCGCCAGCAGCCCGTCCTCCATTCGACCCTACGAGCAGTACTTC.

The V call is TRBV9, the J call TRBJ2-1; TRBD2 agrees at 9 bases. Germline V gene sequence: CDR1 SGDLS, CDR2 YYNGEE. V lost 3 bases, J lost 2 bases, and 3 bases stayed unmatched. This CDR3 is 15 amino acids long. CDR3: CASSGLADPYNEQFF. The DNA for the CDR3 is TGTGCCAGCAGCGGACTAGCGGATCCCTACAATGAGCAGTTCTTC.

The chain is built from TRBV9 and TRBJ2-7; perhaps D is TRBD1 or TRBD2 (5 bases each). V was cut by 3 bases and J by 2 bases, with 15 bases left in between. The CDR3 length is 15 residues. Germline V gene sequence: CDR1 SGDLS, CDR2 YYNGEE. Here the CDR3 reads CASSGLNGATYEQYF. Written as DNA, the CDR3 is TGTGCCAGCAGCGGACTCAACGGGGCAACCTACGAGCAGTACTTC.

This chain links TRBV28 with TRBJ2-2; D is ambiguous. Trimming removed 3 bases from V and 0 bases from J, with 8 bases in between. The CDR3 runs 15 residues. Germline V gene sequence: CDR1 MDHEN, CDR2 SYDVKM. The CDR3, as DNA: TGTGCCAGCAGTTTTGAATCAGCGAACACCGGGGAGCTGTTTTTT. Its translation: CASSFESANTGELFF.

The rearrangement uses TRBV11-2 and TRBJ2-3; 7 bases agree with TRBD2. The ends lost 0 bases at V and 1 base at J; junction bases unmatched: 10. From germline, CDR1 is SGHAT and CDR2 FQNNGV. The CDR3 has 18 amino acids. The CDR3 here is CASSLEISGSFRTDTQYF. CDR3 coding DNA: TGTGCCAGCAGCTTAGAGATTAGCGGGTCCTTTCGCACAGATACGCAGTATTTT.

The chain uses TRBV25-1 and TRBJ2-1; 8 bases agree with TRBD2. The CDR3 length is 16 residues. Germline assignment: CDR1 MGHDK and CDR2 SYGVNS. The junction had 7 bases not matched to a gene; V was cut back by 4 bases and J by 2 bases. The CDR3 nucleotides read TGTGCCAGCAGTGTCACTAGCGGAGAAACCTACAATGAGCAGTTCTTC. It codes for CASSVTSGETYNEQFF.

This clone was seen once. The chain is built from TRBV6-1 and TRBJ2-7; 8 nucleotides align to TRBD1. Germline V lookup: CDR1 MNHNS, CDR2 SASEGT. The junction had 7 bases not matched to a gene; V was cut back by 6 bases and J by 3 bases. The CDR3 sequence is 14 residues long. The CDR3 DNA follows: TGTGCCAGCAGCACACCGGGACAGGTCTACGAGCAGTACTTC. Its translation: CASSTPGQVYEQYF.

The chain employs TRBV6-1 and TRBJ2-7, with a weak D call TRBD2 (5 bases). Trimming took off 1 base at V and 6 bases at J, with 19 bases between the two ends. CDR3 length: 16 amino acids. The germline V gene encodes CDR1 MNHNS and CDR2 SASEGT. The CDR3 is CASSEGSGGYRAEQYF. Here the CDR3 DNA reads TGTGCCAGCAGTGAAGGTTCTGGCGGGTATAGGGCCGAGCAGTACTTC.

This chain connects TRBV4-3 to TRBJ1-2; no firm D call. The germline V gene encodes CDR1 LGHNA and CDR2 YSLEER. Trimming removed 2 bases from V and 4 bases from J, with 14 bases in between. The CDR3 runs 15 residues. In DNA form, the CDR3 reads TGCGCCAGCAGCCAAACGGCGGGATCCCCCTATGGCTACACCTTC. Protein: CASSQTAGSPYGYTF.

V and J are TRBV5-4 and TRBJ2-5; D is possibly TRBD1 or TRBD2 (5 bases each). Germline-derived CDR1 and CDR2 are SGHNT and YYREEE (reference sequence). Trimming pared 5 bases from V and 0 bases from J, leaving 14 bases between. The CDR3 totals 15 residues. The CDR3 here is CASSRRDRYQETQYF. Here the CDR3 DNA reads TGTGCCAGCAGTCGAAGGGACCGGTACCAAGAGACCCAGTACTTC.

The rearrangement joins TRBV4-1 to TRBJ2-1; 15 bases agree with TRBD2. Germline V gene data show CDR1 as MGHRA and CDR2 as YSYEKL. The CDR3 sequence is 16 residues long. Trimming at V came to 2 bases and at J to 9 bases, leaving 5 bases not matched to a gene. CDR3 sequence reads: CASSQRTSGRVSEQFF. For the CDR3, the DNA is TGCGCCAGCAGCCAACGGACTAGCGGGAGGGTAAGTGAGCAGTTCTTC.

Concerning this clone: Distinct nucleotide sequences in the sample also encode this CDR3. The CDR3 spells CASSLAGESYEQYF. The DNA for the CDR3 is TGTGCCAGCAGCTTAGCGGGAGAATCCTACGAGCAGTACTTC. The V gene is TRBV7-9, the J gene TRBJ2-7, with TRBD2 as a possible D gene (5 bases). The CDR3 contains 14 residues. The germline V and J ends were trimmed by 0 bases and 1 base, with 7 bases remaining between them. In germline, CDR1 is SEHNR, CDR2 FQNEAQ (reference sequence).

The V call is TRBV7-8, the J call TRBJ1-5, with 11 positions matching TRBD1. The trim removed 5 bases at V and 4 bases at J, leaving 4 bases unmatched. The V gene's germline CDR1 is SGHVS and CDR2 FQNEAQ. The CDR3 runs 15 residues. Written as DNA, the CDR3 is TGTGCCAGCAGCCGGGACAGGGGGGCGAATCAGCCCCAGCATTTT. Its translation: CASSRDRGANQPQHF.

As for this clone: Other DNA sequences in the same sample also yield this CDR3. The chain is built from TRBV6-1 and TRBJ2-7, with D perhaps matching TRBD1 (6 bases). V lost 1 base to trimming and J lost 4 bases, with 11 bases between them. The CDR3 extends over 14 amino acids. Per the germline V gene, CDR1 is MNHNS and CDR2 is SASEGT. CDR3 residues: CASSEGGRGYEQYF. Written as DNA, the CDR3 is TGTGCCAGCAGTGAAGGAGGCAGGGGATACGAGCAGTACTTC.

The V gene is TRBV7-9, the J gene TRBJ1-2, with TRBD1 identical over 8 bases. The CDR3 extends over 12 amino acids. Germline CDR1 reads SEHNR; CDR2 reads FQNEAQ (reference sequence). V shed 3 bases and J 10 bases; nucleotides not matched to a gene: 4. This CDR3 reads CASSFGTGPYTF. The CDR3 DNA sequence: TGTGCCAGCAGCTTCGGGACAGGTCCCTACACCTTC.

The rearrangement links TRBV5-8 to TRBJ1-4; D not resolved. Germline-derived CDR1 and CDR2 are SGHTS and YDEGEE. There are 18 residues in the CDR3. V dropped 2 bases and J dropped 7 bases, with 24 bases sitting between them. Here the CDR3 DNA reads TGTGCCAGCAGCTTCAAGAATTCGGGTACACGAAGGAGTGAAAAACTGTTTTTT. This translates into CASSFKNSGTRRSEKLFF.